The present T cell receptor beta chain was sequenced within a study of T-cell memory formation after mild COVID-19. Study-wide context: Across donors, TCR clusters were largely donor specific. General study findings and limits: Certain responding clones were present in pre-infection memory, suggesting participation of cross-reactive memory. Clones that got smaller from day 15 to 85 had even CD4/CD8, while clones growing later tipped toward CD4+.

From the 5' RACE reads, TCRdb called clonotypes with MiXCR, one entry per CDR3 protein. The top ten hold about 12% of the sample, which has about 410,000 distinct CDR3 sequences, 20% to 30% seen once. V gave up 11 bases and J gave up 4 bases, with 19 bases separating them. Looked up from germline, CDR1 is MNHEY and CDR2 is SVGEGT. This CDR3 region has 14 residues. As to this clonotype: Its antigen is unknown.

The specimen was PBMCs or a T cell subset sorted from them (not recorded which). The receptor was derived from an adult woman who had mild COVID-19 (a few samples of this study predate the infection). Cell type and time point are not known. The chain is built from TRBV6-2 or TRBV6-3 and TRBJ2-3; perhaps TRBD1 as D (7 bases). The CDR3 is CAAGLDRLADTQYF. As DNA, the CDR3 is TGTGCCGCGGGGCTGGACAGGTTGGCAGATACGCAGTATTTT.